The 31 T cell receptor beta chains given below trace back to one sample, sequenced in a study of response to subunit inactivated influenza vaccine. TCRdb reprocessed the RT-PCR reads with MiXCR, giving one entry per CDR3 protein. The top ten hold around 12% of the sample, which has more than 400,000 distinct CDR3 sequences, 10% to 11% seen once. The source material was PBMCs from blood, sampled around seven weeks after vaccination. These receptors all come from a man aged 45-65 years who received an inactivated influenza vaccine.

V gene TRBV27 combines with J gene TRBJ2-7; D is possibly TRBD1 (6 bases). Trimming took 2 bases from V and 3 from J, leaving 20 bases between them. Germline CDR1 reads MNHEY; CDR2 reads SMNVEV (reference sequence). The CDR3 is made up of 17 amino acids. The DNA of the CDR3 is TGTGCCAGCAGTTTACGTTTGACAGGAATCGAACTCTACGAGCAGTACTTC. It is translated as CASSLRLTGIELYEQYF.

About this clonotype: A much larger clone lies one base from this, so it may be a read error. J is TRBJ2-1 and V is TRBV6-5, with TRBD1 matching 7 bases. This CDR3 region has 13 residues. Germline CDR1 MNHEY, CDR2 SVGAGI. CDR3 sequence: CASSSTGHNEQLF. CDR3 nucleotides: TGTGCCAGCAGTTCGACAGGGCACAATGAGCAGCTCTTC.

This clonotype was found many times. The chain employs TRBV6-2 or TRBV6-3 and TRBJ2-1; 7 nucleotides match TRBD1. The CDR3 runs to 15 residues. J was trimmed by 2 bases and V by 5 bases; bases with no gene match: 6. Germline loops: CDR1 MNHEY, CDR2 SVGEGT. The CDR3 bases are TGTGCCAGCAGTCCTGGACAGGCCACCTACAATGAGCAGTTCTTC. This encodes CASSPGQATYNEQFF.

The CDR3 coding sequence is TGCGCCAGCAGCTCCGCGGGGACTAGCGGGGGGGAGACCCAGTACTTC. This translates into CASSSAGTSGGETQYF. The chain combines TRBV5-1 with TRBJ2-5; TRBD2 aligns across 15 bases. The CDR3 totals 16 residues. Germline V gives CDR1 SGHRS, CDR2 YFSETQ. The trim removed 3 bases at V and 5 bases at J, leaving 5 bases unmatched.

This clonotype was counted many times. The chain carries TRBV11-2 and TRBJ1-1; D is unresolved. The CDR3 loop spans 13 amino acids. In germline, CDR1 is SGHAT, CDR2 FQNNGV. The V end lost 0 bases, the J end lost 2 bases, and 4 bases lay between the germline ends. The CDR3 reads CASSLEPNTEAFF. The CDR3 nucleotides are TGTGCCAGCAGCTTAGAACCAAACACTGAAGCTTTCTTT.

This clonotype was counted at least ten times. The chain combines TRBV7-6 with TRBJ2-1; 10 bases are a match to TRBD2. The ends lost 2 bases at V and 8 bases at J; junction bases unmatched: 9. The CDR3 consists of 16 residues. Germline CDR1 reads SGHVS; CDR2 reads FNYEAQ. CDR3 DNA: TGTGCCAGCAGCTTATGGGCTAGCGGGAGTTTCGATGAGCAGTTCTTC. It codes for CASSLWASGSFDEQFF.

This clonotype was seen ten or more times. This rearrangement joins TRBV20-1 to TRBJ2-5; D is possibly TRBD1 or TRBD2 (6 bases each). Germline V gene sequence: CDR1 DFQATT, CDR2 SNEGSKA (reference sequence). This CDR3 is 16 amino acids long. Trimming removed 0 bases at V and 4 bases at J, with 18 bases between. The CDR3 DNA is TGCAGTGCTAGAGACACCCGTTCAGAGGGGGGAGAGACCCAGTACTTC. Amino acid sequence: CSARDTRSEGGETQYF.

This clonotype has only a few counts. The chain carries TRBV7-9 and TRBJ1-4; D gene ambiguous. The V gene's germline CDR1 is SEHNR and CDR2 FQNEAQ (reference sequence). Deletions cut 0 bases from V and 4 bases from J, with 9 bases between. The CDR3 has 15 residues. The CDR3 loop is CASSLAPYGNEKLFF. CDR3 DNA sequence: TGTGCCAGCAGCTTAGCGCCTTACGGTAATGAAAAACTGTTTTTT.

This clonotype was observed a single time. The chain couples TRBV19 to TRBJ2-5, with a possible D match to TRBD1 (6 bases). Germline values: CDR1 LNHDA, CDR2 SQIVND (reference sequence). This CDR3 contains 13 residues. V was shortened by 8 bases and J by 5 bases, with 15 bases between the two germline ends. The CDR3 here is CASLTGSWETQYF. CDR3 DNA sequence: TGTGCCAGTCTCACAGGGTCGTGGGAGACCCAGTACTTC. The variable domain in full, with the rest retrieved from reference TRBV19 and TRBJ2-5, is DGGITQSPKYLFRKEGQNVTLSCEQNLNHDAMYWYRQDPGQGLRLIYYSQIVNDFQKGDIAEGYSVSREKKESFPLTVTSAQKNPTAFYLCASLTGSWETQYFGPGTRLLVL.

This clonotype was counted ten times or more. The chain uses TRBV12-3 or TRBV12-4 and TRBJ2-1; D is unresolved. Trimming shortened V by 5 bases and J by 0 bases, and 11 bases separated the two germline ends. The CDR3 extends over 15 amino acids. Here the CDR3 reads CASSPGHSSYNEQFF. Here the CDR3 DNA reads TGTGCCAGCAGTCCCGGGCACAGCTCCTACAATGAGCAGTTCTTC.

There are many counts of this clonotype. The chain joins TRBV20-1 to TRBJ1-1; D gene uncertain. Germline V gives CDR1 DFQATT, CDR2 SNEGSKA (reference sequence). The V end lost 6 bases, the J end lost 5 bases, and 10 bases lay between the germline ends. The CDR3 runs to 11 residues. CDR3 protein: CSARGRTEAFF. The CDR3 DNA reads TGCAGTGCGCGGGGTCGAACTGAAGCTTTCTTT.

The table lists this clonotype with many counts. The chain couples TRBV7-8 to TRBJ2-3; TRBD1 agrees at 7 bases. The CDR3 runs to 14 residues. V was pared by 7 bases and J by 6 bases, with 10 bases of the junction left unmatched. CDR1 is SGHVS and CDR2 is FQNEAQ in the germline V gene. CDR3 region: CASNEAGGLDTQYF. CDR3 bases: TGTGCCAGCAACGAGGCAGGGGGATTGGATACGCAGTATTTT.

The chain carries TRBV4-3 and TRBJ2-4; D remains unclear. The CDR3 is 14 residues long. V shed 4 bases and J shed 3 bases, with 10 bases lying between them. Germline V gene sequence: CDR1 LGHNA, CDR2 YSLEER. The CDR3 sequence is CASSPEVGKNIQYF. CDR3 nucleotides: TGCGCCAGCAGCCCTGAGGTCGGCAAAAACATTCAGTACTTC.

The rearrangement joins TRBV9 to TRBJ2-3, with D perhaps TRBD1 (6 bases). Looked up from germline, CDR1 is SGDLS and CDR2 is YYNGEE. The CDR3 runs to 13 residues. V dropped 3 bases and J dropped 9 bases, with 14 bases sitting between them. The CDR3 DNA follows: TGTGCCAGCAGCGCCGACGGGACATCGACGCAGTATTTT. Residues: CASSADGTSTQYF.

This chain uses TRBV9 with TRBJ2-5; D might be TRBD1 (5 bases). Germline V CDR1 and CDR2: SGDLS, YYNGEE. The CDR3 has 16 amino acids. V lost 0 bases and J 2 bases, leaving 14 bases between the germline ends. The CDR3 region has the DNA TGTGCCAGCAGCGTAGCTTTAACGCGACAGCAAGAGACCCAGTACTTC. Translated: CASSVALTRQQETQYF.

In this sample, this clonotype turned up a few times. The V gene is TRBV12-3 or TRBV12-4, the J gene TRBJ1-2; D unclear. V shed 4 bases and J shed 5 bases, with 14 bases lying between them. The CDR3 sequence is 14 residues long. The CDR3 loop is CASSSGRGEYGYTF. CDR3 DNA sequence: TGTGCCAGCAGTTCTGGACGGGGAGAATATGGCTACACCTTC.

The V call is TRBV4-2, the J call TRBJ2-5; 13 nucleotides align to TRBD2. The CDR3 covers 16 residues. Germline V CDR1 and CDR2: LGHNA, YNFKEQ. V trimming: 1 base; J trimming: 3 bases; junction bases outside the gene matches: 2. The DNA of the CDR3 is TGTGCCAGCAGCCAAGGGACTAGCGGGGGAAAAGAGACCCAGTACTTC. It encodes CASSQGTSGGKETQYF.

This clonotype has a handful of counts. The V call is TRBV5-6, the J call TRBJ2-5, with D uncertain. Germline assignment: CDR1 SGHDT and CDR2 YYEEEE. Trimming removed 4 bases from V and 9 bases from J, with 13 bases in between. This CDR3 is built from 12 residues. The CDR3 protein is CASSPTNGPQYF. The CDR3 coding sequence is TGTGCCAGCAGCCCTACCAACGGGCCCCAGTACTTC.

This clonotype was recorded at least ten times. V is TRBV12-3 or TRBV12-4 and J is TRBJ2-5, with TRBD1 matching over 11 bases. V shed 5 bases, J shed 4 bases, and the junction held 3 bases outside the gene matches. The CDR3 sequence is 14 residues long. CDR3 sequence reads: CASSHGTGGETQYF. DNA for the CDR3: TGTGCCAGCAGTCACGGGACAGGGGGAGAGACCCAGTACTTC.

This clonotype has only a few counts. The chain links TRBV12-3 or TRBV12-4 to TRBJ1-4; D is ambiguous. Trimming took off 8 bases at V and 0 bases at J, with 4 bases between the two ends. The CDR3 loop spans 12 amino acids. CDR3 sequence: CASAATNEKLFF. Written as DNA, the CDR3 is TGTGCCAGCGCGGCAACTAATGAAAAACTGTTTTTT.

This clonotype has a count of ten or more. The rearrangement joins TRBV2 to TRBJ2-7; the D is unclear. CDR1 is SNHLY, CDR2 FYNNEI, per germline. V dropped 4 bases and J dropped 1 base, with 8 bases sitting between them. The CDR3 extends over 13 amino acids. CDR3 sequence: CASSVGQSYEQYF. Written as DNA, the CDR3 is TGTGCCAGCAGTGTTGGTCAGTCCTACGAGCAGTACTTC.

This clonotype was seen only a few times. This chain connects TRBV11-1 to TRBJ1-2; D is perhaps TRBD1 (5 bases). Per the germline V gene, CDR1 is SGHAT and CDR2 is FQDESV (reference sequence). The CDR3 loop spans 13 amino acids. Trimming removed 5 bases from V and 3 bases from J, with 10 bases in between. The CDR3 DNA follows: TGTGCCAGCAGCCCGACAGCAGACTATGGCTACACCTTC. It translates to CASSPTADYGYTF.

The chain has TRBV10-3 and TRBJ1-2; D is perhaps TRBD1 (6 bases). V was cut by 6 bases and J by 1 base, with 12 bases left in between. The CDR3 is 14 amino acids. Germline values: CDR1 ENHRY, CDR2 SYGVKD. CDR3 coding DNA: TGTGCCATCAGGATGGACAGCGTTAACTATGGCTACACCTTC. It is translated as CAIRMDSVNYGYTF.

This clonotype was counted at least ten times. CDR3 residues: CASSTRTSGSPDTQYF. CDR3 coding DNA: TGTGCCAGCAGTACCCGGACTAGCGGGAGTCCAGATACGCAGTATTTT. The chain recombines TRBV27 with TRBJ2-3; 13 positions agree with TRBD2. The J segment lost 4 bases and the V segment lost 5 bases, leaving 6 bases of the junction unmatched. Germline CDR1 is MNHEY and CDR2 is SMNVEV (reference sequence). This CDR3 has 16 amino acids.

The chain couples TRBV7-6 to TRBJ1-6; 9 positions match TRBD1. J gave up 7 bases and V 6 bases, and 7 bases lay outside the gene matches. This CDR3 contains 15 residues. CDR1 is SGHVS, CDR2 FNYEAQ, per germline. This CDR3 is CASSTSGTGNSPLHF. CDR3 sequence (DNA): TGTGCCAGCAGTACCTCCGGGACAGGGAATTCACCCCTCCACTTT.

A remark on this clonotype: The junction differs from germline at one of its ends, possibly a read error. The rearrangement links TRBV20-1 to TRBJ2-2; 9 positions match TRBD2. The CDR3 has 17 residues. Germline V lookup: CDR1 DFQATT, CDR2 SNEGSKA (reference sequence). In DNA, the CDR3 is TGCTGTGCTAGAGATCGAAAGCTAGCGGGACGGACCGGGGAGCTGTTTTTT. Translation gives CCARDRKLAGRTGELFF.

V is TRBV10-3 and J is TRBJ2-3; 8 bases fit TRBD2. Germline assignment: CDR1 ENHRY and CDR2 SYGVKD. The length of the CDR3 is 16 residues. V shed 7 bases and J 2 bases; nucleotides not matched to a gene: 11. CDR3 amino acids: CAITSGLAPFTDTQYF. The CDR3 bases are TGTGCCATCACCTCAGGACTAGCTCCATTCACAGATACGCAGTATTTT.

The chain is built from TRBV4-2 and TRBJ2-7; D is uncertain. Germline V gene data show CDR1 as LGHNA and CDR2 as YNFKEQ. This CDR3 contains 16 residues. Trimming removed 4 bases from V and 4 bases from J, with 20 bases in between. The CDR3 nucleotides are TGTGCCAGCAGCCCCAGCTTAGCCCTAGGGTATTACGAGCAGTACTTC. Its protein is CASSPSLALGYYEQYF.

The CDR3 DNA follows: TGCAGCGTTGCGTCAGCGTACGAGCAGTACTTC. As protein: CSVASAYEQYF. This chain connects TRBV29-1 to TRBJ2-7; D is unclear. Germline V lookup: CDR1 SQVTM, CDR2 ANQGSEA. V lost 4 bases to trimming and J lost 4 bases, with 8 bases between them. The CDR3 has 11 amino acids.

This clonotype showed up many times. The chain carries TRBV25-1 and TRBJ2-1, with D perhaps TRBD2 (6 bases). Per the germline V gene, CDR1 is MGHDK and CDR2 is SYGVNS. The CDR3 loop spans 11 amino acids. V was clipped by 8 bases and J by 8 bases, with 10 bases between them. The CDR3 DNA follows: TGTGCCAGCGGAGGGGAGGATGAGCAGTTCTTC. This encodes CASGGEDEQFF.

The chain couples TRBV12-3 or TRBV12-4 to TRBJ1-1; 7 bases are shared with TRBD1. The CDR3 spans 16 residues. V lost 6 bases, J lost 3 bases, and 13 bases stayed unmatched. Here the CDR3 reads CASSPNKGQGDTEAFF. Here the CDR3 DNA reads TGTGCCAGCAGCCCTAATAAGGGGCAGGGGGACACTGAAGCTTTCTTT.